This passage covers 4 T cell receptor beta chains from one sample sequenced in a study of shared clonotypes between healthy human individuals. TCRdb's table, derived via immunoSEQ multiplex PCR, lists solely in-frame clones and lacks some. The sample comprises roughly 2.5 million clones, about 92% of which are singletons, and around 0.14% rests with the top ten. Sequencing was done on a sample of naive CD4+ T cells sorted from blood. The subset: CD45RA+ positively selected. Receptor source: a man aged 18 to 30 in good health.

This chain connects TRBV30 to TRBJ2-7; 8 bases map to TRBD1. The germline V gene encodes CDR1 GTSNPN and CDR2 SVGIG (reference sequence). The CDR3 is made up of 15 amino acids. The V and J ends lost 3 bases and 2 bases, in that order; junction bases with no gene match: 9. As DNA, the CDR3 is TGTGCCTGGAGGGCACAGGGGGTCCCAACCTACGAGCAGTACTTC. Its protein is CAWRAQGVPTYEQYF. Using reference TRBV30 and TRBJ2-7 for the parts outside the CDR3, the full variable domain is SQTIHQWPATLVQPVGSPLSLECTVEGTSNPNLYWYRQAAGRGLQLLFYSVGIGQISSEVPQNLSASRPQDRQFILSSKKLLLSDSGFYLCAWRAQGVPTYEQYFGPGTRLTVT.

The genes are TRBV5-4 and TRBJ1-1; D is unresolved. The germline V gene encodes CDR1 SGHNT and CDR2 YYREEE (reference sequence). V shed 0 bases and J shed 3 bases, with 9 bases lying between them. The CDR3 is made up of 14 amino acids. CDR3 region: CASSLALFDTEAFF. Here the CDR3 DNA reads TGTGCCAGCAGCTTGGCTCTTTTTGACACTGAAGCTTTCTTT. The entire variable domain, with the rest obtained from reference TRBV5-4 and TRBJ1-1, is as follows: ETGVTQSPTHLIKTRGQQVTLRCSSQSGHNTVSWYQQALGQGPQFIFQYYREEENGRGNFPPRFSGLQFPNYSSELNVNALELDDSALYLCASSLALFDTEAFFGQGTRLTVV.

This clone has just one count. This chain uses TRBV7-6 with TRBJ2-7; D call uncertain. CDR3 length equals 16 residues. Germline V gene data show CDR1 as SGHVS and CDR2 as FNYEAQ. V was shortened by 1 base and J by 1 base, with 14 bases between the two germline ends. CDR3 bases: TGTGCCAGCAGCTTAGTAGGTGTCGGGCTATCCTACGAGCAGTACTTC. It translates to CASSLVGVGLSYEQYF.

To note about this clone: The sample holds other DNA sequences that translate to the same CDR3. CDR3 DNA sequence: TGTGCCTGGAGTCCCGGGTACGAGCAGTACTTC. It translates to CAWSPGYEQYF. This chain connects TRBV30 to TRBJ2-5, with no clear D. The J call is uncertain, as TRBJ2-7 better fits the DNA end. The germline gives CDR1 GTSNPN, CDR2 SVGIG (reference sequence). The CDR3 extends over 11 amino acids.